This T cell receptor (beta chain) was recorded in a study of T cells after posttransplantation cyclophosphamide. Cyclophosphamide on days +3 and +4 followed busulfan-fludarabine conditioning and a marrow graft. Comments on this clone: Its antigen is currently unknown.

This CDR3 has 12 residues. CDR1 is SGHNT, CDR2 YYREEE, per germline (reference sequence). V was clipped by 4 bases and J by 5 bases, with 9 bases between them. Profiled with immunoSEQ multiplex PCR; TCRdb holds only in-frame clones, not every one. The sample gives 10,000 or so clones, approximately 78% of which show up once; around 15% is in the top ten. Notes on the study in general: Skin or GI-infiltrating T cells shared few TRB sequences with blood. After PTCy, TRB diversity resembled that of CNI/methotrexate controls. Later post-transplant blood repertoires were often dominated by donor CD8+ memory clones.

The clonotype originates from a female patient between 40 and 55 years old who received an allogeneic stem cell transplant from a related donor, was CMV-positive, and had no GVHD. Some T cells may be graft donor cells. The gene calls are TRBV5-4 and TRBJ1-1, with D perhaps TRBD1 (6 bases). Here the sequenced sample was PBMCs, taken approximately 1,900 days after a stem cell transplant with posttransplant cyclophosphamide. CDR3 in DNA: TGTGCCAGCAGCGAACAGGGAACTGAAGCTTTCTTT. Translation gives CASSEQGTEAFF. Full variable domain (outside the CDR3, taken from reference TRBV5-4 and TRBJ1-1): ETGVTQSPTHLIKTRGQQVTLRCSSQSGHNTVSWYQQALGQGPQFIFQYYREEENGRGNFPPRFSGLQFPNYSSELNVNALELDDSALYLCASSEQGTEAFFGQGTRLTVV.